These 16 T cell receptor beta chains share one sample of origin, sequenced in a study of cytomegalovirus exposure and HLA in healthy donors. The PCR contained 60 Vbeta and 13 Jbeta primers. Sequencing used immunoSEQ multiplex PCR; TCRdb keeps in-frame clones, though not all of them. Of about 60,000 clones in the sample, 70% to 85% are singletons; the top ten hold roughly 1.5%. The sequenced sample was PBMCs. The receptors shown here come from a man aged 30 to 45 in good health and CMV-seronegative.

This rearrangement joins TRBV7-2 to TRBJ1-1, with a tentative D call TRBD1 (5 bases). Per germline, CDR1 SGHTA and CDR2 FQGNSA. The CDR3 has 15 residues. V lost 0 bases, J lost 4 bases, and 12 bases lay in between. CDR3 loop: CASSLARGGATEAFF. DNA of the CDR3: TGTGCCAGCAGCTTAGCGAGAGGTGGGGCCACTGAAGCTTTCTTT. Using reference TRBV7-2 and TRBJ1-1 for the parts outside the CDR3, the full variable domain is GAGVSQSPSNKVTEKGKDVELRCDPISGHTALYWYRQSLGQGLEFLIYFQGNSAPDKSGLPSDRFSAERTGGSVSTLTIQRTQQEDSAVYLCASSLARGGATEAFFGQGTRLTVV.

The CDR3 protein is CASSSGSTGELFF. The CDR3, as DNA: TGTGCCAGCAGTTCGGGGAGCACCGGGGAGCTGTTTTTT. The V call is TRBV27, the J call TRBJ2-2; D perhaps matches TRBD2 (5 bases). Germline loops: CDR1 MNHEY, CDR2 SMNVEV (reference sequence). The CDR3 runs to 13 residues. V was shortened by 4 bases and J by 4 bases, with 7 bases between the two germline ends.

The CDR3 region is CASNIRQGGGYTF. The CDR3 coding sequence is TGTGCCAGCAACATCAGACAGGGCGGCGGCTACACCTTC. This rearrangement joins TRBV11-2 to TRBJ1-2, with 7 positions matching TRBD1. The germline V gene has CDR1 SGHAT and CDR2 FQNNGV. CDR3 size: 13 residues. After removal of 7 bases from V and 8 bases from J, the junction contained 10 bases not matched to a gene.

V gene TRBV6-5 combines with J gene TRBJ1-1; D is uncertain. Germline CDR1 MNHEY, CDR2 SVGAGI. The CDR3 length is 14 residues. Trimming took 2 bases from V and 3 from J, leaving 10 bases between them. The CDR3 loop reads CASSYRPGDTEAFF. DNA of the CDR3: TGTGCCAGCAGTTACAGGCCCGGGGACACTGAAGCTTTCTTT.

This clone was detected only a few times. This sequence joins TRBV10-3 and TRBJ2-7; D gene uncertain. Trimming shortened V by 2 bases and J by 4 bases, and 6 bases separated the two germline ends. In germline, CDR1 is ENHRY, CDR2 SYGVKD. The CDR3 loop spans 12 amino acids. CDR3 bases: TGTGCCATCAGTGAGCGGTCGTACGAGCAGTACTTC. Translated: CAISERSYEQYF.

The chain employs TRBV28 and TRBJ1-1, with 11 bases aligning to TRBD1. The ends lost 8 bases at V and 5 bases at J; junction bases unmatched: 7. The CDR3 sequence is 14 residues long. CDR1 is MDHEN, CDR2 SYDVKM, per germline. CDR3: CASRTGGTTTEAFF. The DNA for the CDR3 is TGTGCCAGCCGGACAGGGGGCACAACGACTGAAGCTTTCTTT.

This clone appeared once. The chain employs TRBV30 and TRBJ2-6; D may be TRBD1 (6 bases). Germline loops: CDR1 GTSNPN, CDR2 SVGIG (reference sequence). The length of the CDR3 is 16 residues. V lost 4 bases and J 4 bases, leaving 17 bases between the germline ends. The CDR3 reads CAWNEQGRGGANVLTF. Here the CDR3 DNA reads TGTGCCTGGAATGAACAGGGCAGAGGAGGGGCCAACGTCCTGACTTTC.

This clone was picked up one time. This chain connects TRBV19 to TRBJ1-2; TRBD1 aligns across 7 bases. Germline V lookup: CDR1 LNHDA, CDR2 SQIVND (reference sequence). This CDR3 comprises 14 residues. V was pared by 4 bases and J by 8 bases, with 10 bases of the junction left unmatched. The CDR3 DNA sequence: TGTGCCAGTAGTACCCTAGACAGGGAAGGAGGCTACACCTTC. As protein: CASSTLDREGGYTF.

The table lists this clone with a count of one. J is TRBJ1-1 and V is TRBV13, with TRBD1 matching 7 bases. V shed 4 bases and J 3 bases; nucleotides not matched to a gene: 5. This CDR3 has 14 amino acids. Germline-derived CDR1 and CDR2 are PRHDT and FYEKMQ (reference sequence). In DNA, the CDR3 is TGTGCCAGCAGCTGGGACAGAGAGTACACTGAAGCTTTCTTT. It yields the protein CASSWDREYTEAFF.

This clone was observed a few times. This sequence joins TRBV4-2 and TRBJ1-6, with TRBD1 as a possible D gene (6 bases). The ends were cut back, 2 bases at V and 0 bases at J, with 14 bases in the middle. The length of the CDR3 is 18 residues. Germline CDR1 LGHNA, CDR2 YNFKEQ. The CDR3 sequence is CASSQQGRRSSYNSPLHF. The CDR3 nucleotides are TGTGCCAGCAGCCAACAGGGGCGACGTAGCTCCTATAATTCACCCCTCCACTTT.

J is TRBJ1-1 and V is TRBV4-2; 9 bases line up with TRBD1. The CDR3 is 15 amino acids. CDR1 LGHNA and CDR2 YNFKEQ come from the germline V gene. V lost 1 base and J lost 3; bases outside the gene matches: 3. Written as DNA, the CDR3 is TGTGCCAGCAGCCAAGCTAGGACAGGGGACACTGAAGCTTTCTTT. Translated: CASSQARTGDTEAFF.

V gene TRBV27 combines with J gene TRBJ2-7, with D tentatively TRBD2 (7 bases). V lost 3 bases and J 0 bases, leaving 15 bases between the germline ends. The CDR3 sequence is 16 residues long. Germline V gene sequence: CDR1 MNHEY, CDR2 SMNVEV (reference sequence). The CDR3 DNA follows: TGTGCCAGCAGTTTTTTGGCGGGGGCTGCCTCCTACGAGCAGTACTTC. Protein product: CASSFLAGAASYEQYF.

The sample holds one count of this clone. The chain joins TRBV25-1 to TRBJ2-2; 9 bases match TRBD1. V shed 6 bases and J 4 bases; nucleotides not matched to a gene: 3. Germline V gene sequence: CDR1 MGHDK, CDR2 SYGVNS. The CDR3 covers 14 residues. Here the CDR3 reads CASSRDRVTGELFF. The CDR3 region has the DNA TGTGCCAGCAGCCGGGACAGGGTCACCGGGGAGCTGTTTTTT.

The CDR3 is CASSLKETQYF. CDR3 bases: TGTGCCAGCAGCCTAAAAGAGACCCAGTACTTC. The chain couples TRBV28 to TRBJ2-5; D is uncertain. Germline assignment: CDR1 MDHEN and CDR2 SYDVKM. V was shortened by 6 bases and J by 3 bases, with 5 bases between the two germline ends. This CDR3 has 11 amino acids.

CDR3 in amino acids: CASSLEASGSPGEQYF. CDR3 bases: TGTGCCAGCAGCTTAGAGGCTAGCGGGTCCCCGGGGGAGCAGTACTTC. The chain recombines TRBV7-9 with TRBJ2-7, with TRBD2 matching over 8 bases. The CDR3 is 16 residues long. Looked up from germline, CDR1 is SEHNR and CDR2 is FQNEAQ (reference sequence). Trimming at V came to 1 base and at J to 7 bases, leaving 12 bases not matched to a gene.

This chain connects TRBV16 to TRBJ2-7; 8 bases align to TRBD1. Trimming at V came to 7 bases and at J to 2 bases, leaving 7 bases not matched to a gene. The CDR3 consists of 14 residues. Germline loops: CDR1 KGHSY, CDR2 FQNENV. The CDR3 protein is CASTPGGFPYEQYF. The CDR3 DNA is TGTGCCAGCACTCCAGGGGGCTTCCCCTACGAGCAGTACTTC.